A selection of T cell receptor beta chains follows, all from one sample in a study of PD-L1 blockade in urothelial cancer. Data came from immunoSEQ multiplex PCR; TCRdb stores just in-frame clones and leaves some out. Counted here are 24,000 or so clones, 82% occurring once; the ten biggest clones make up 1.5% to 2%. Here the sequenced sample was PBMCs, taken around atezolizumab (anti-PD-L1) treatment. Source of these receptors: a man between 65 and 85 years old with urothelial cancer. CDR3s leave out the opening cysteine and the closing phenylalanine or tryptophan.

TRBJ2-1,TRBV18,ASSPPGKTSLNEQF
TRBJ2-1,TRBV15,ATSREASGRGYNEQF
TRBJ2-3,TRBV20-1,SAMVGDTQY
TRBJ2-7,TRBV10-3,AIRTDRSIEQY
TRBJ1-2,TRBV15,ATSRDQEGNYGYT
TRBJ2-2,TRBV4-3,ASSQDTGSNTGELF
TRBJ1-1,TRBV11-2,ASSLEDRGMNTEAF
TRBJ2-6,TRBV6-6,ASSYDRPGANVLT
TRBJ2-5,TRBV7-3,ASSPGLAHIGETQY
TRBJ2-7,TRBV27,ASSLDREGDEQY
TRBJ2-5,TRBV5-1,ASSSGIGGRTQETQY
TRBJ1-4,TRBV28,ASSRSGQGYEKLF
TRBJ1-4,TRBV28,ASSRWERDRL
TRBJ2-3,TRBV11-2,ASSLGTSGSTDTQY
TRBJ2-7,TRBV4-3,ASSQERWKTSGSSYEQY
TRBJ2-5,TRBV19,ASTDRGRETQY
TRBJ2-2,TRBV10-3,AISESASGRFLAGELF
TRBJ2-7,TRBV6-5,ASSASGPTYEQY
TRBJ2-6,TRBV4-3,ASSQEFYRAGANVLT
TRBJ2-7,TRBV7-2,ASSFGPSYEQY
TRBJ2-7,TRBV5-5,ASSFGSSYEQY
TRBJ2-3,TRBV10-1,ASSERLSKADTQY
TRBJ2-5,TRBV7-6,ASSPGTGRETQY
TRBJ1-2,TRBV27,ASSGTGGLVYGGYT
TRBJ2-2,TRBV7-6,ASSSGGVTGELF
TRBJ2-6,TRBV27,ASIQTGANVLT
TRBJ1-5,TRBV6-6,ASTSRTGSNQPQH
TRBJ2-1,TRBV27,ASSSAPTRNNEQF
TRBJ2-7,TRBV15,ATSPIRGTSGAYEQY